One and the same sample provided the 32 T cell receptor beta chains below, sequenced in a study of cytomegalovirus exposure and HLA in healthy donors (TCRdb year 2017). Libraries were made using the immunoSEQ multiplex PCR assay. A mixture of 60 forward primers for TCR Vbeta segments and 13 reverse primers for TCR Jbeta segments was used in the multiplex PCR. TCRdb carries this immuneACCESS record with in-frame sequences only. Its versions omit some clonotypes, under half of them owing to an unresolved V gene in the studies checked, with the rest unexplained. This sample holds about 180,000 clones; about three quarters were observed only once. Jointly, the top ten make up around 1.6% of the sample. The sequenced material came from PBMCs. Source of these receptors: a man younger than 30 in good health and CMV-seronegative.

The gene calls are TRBV6-5 and TRBJ1-2, with D maybe TRBD1 (6 bases). Per the germline V gene, CDR1 is MNHEY and CDR2 is SVGAGI. Trimming pared 2 bases from V and 5 bases from J, leaving 12 bases between. The CDR3 contains 14 residues. This chain's CDR3 is CASSYSQGTYGYTF. CDR3 in DNA: TGTGCCAGCAGTTACAGCCAGGGGACGTATGGCTACACCTTC.

The gene calls are TRBV5-1 and TRBJ2-3; 8 bases line up with TRBD1. This CDR3 comprises 15 residues. Germline V CDR1 and CDR2: SGHRS, YFSETQ. Germline trimming cut 1 base from V and 1 base from J; bases unmatched to any gene: 2. CDR3: CASSLTGGGTDTQYF. The CDR3, as DNA: TGCGCCAGCAGCTTGACAGGGGGAGGCACAGATACGCAGTATTTT.

This sequence joins TRBV9 and TRBJ2-7; 8 nucleotides line up with TRBD2. The ends lost 3 bases at V and 3 bases at J; junction bases unmatched: 11. CDR1 is SGDLS and CDR2 is YYNGEE in the germline V gene. The length of the CDR3 is 16 residues. In nucleotides, the CDR3 is TGTGCCAGCAGCGGAGGTAGCGGGGTAAAATTCTACGAGCAGTACTTC. Amino acid sequence: CASSGGSGVKFYEQYF.

This clone was recorded a few times. This chain joins TRBV28 and TRBJ1-3, with D tentatively TRBD1 (6 bases). V dropped 2 bases and J dropped 4 bases, with 12 bases sitting between them. The germline V gene encodes CDR1 MDHEN and CDR2 SYDVKM. This CDR3 has 15 amino acids. The CDR3 region is CASSLGGARGNTIYF. The CDR3 nucleotides are TGTGCCAGCAGTTTAGGGGGGGCGCGAGGAAACACCATATATTTT.

The rearrangement links TRBV9 to TRBJ2-3; 7 bases align to TRBD1. After removal of 4 bases from V and 4 bases from J, the junction contained 12 bases not matched to a gene. CDR1 SGDLS and CDR2 YYNGEE come from the germline V gene. The CDR3 spans 16 residues. The CDR3 protein is CASSPRQGEVADTQYF. The CDR3 bases are TGTGCCAGCAGCCCCCGACAGGGTGAGGTAGCAGATACGCAGTATTTT.

The V call is TRBV28, the J call TRBJ2-1, with 8 bases identical to TRBD2. Germline V gene data show CDR1 as MDHEN and CDR2 as SYDVKM. The CDR3 is made up of 14 amino acids. Losses at the gene ends were 5 bases for V and 9 bases for J; bases not matched to a gene: 9. CDR3 in amino acids: CASSPRGAGGEQFF. For the CDR3, the DNA is TGTGCCAGCAGTCCGCGGGGGGCTGGGGGTGAGCAGTTCTTC.

The gene calls are TRBV20-1 and TRBJ2-7, with D maybe TRBD1 (6 bases). From germline, CDR1 is DFQATT and CDR2 SNEGSKA (reference sequence). Trimming left V 5 bases short and J 7 bases short, with 12 bases between. CDR3 length equals 11 residues. In DNA, the CDR3 is TGCAGTGCTGGGGGCCGGAAAGAGCAGTACTTC. It codes for CSAGGRKEQYF.

This chain links TRBV27 with TRBJ2-3; weak D call: TRBD2 (6 bases). CDR1 is MNHEY, CDR2 SMNVEV, per germline (reference sequence). The V and J ends lost 5 bases and 6 bases respectively, with 6 bases between them. This CDR3 region has 11 residues. The CDR3 DNA reads TGTGCCAGCAGTCGGGAGGATACGCAGTATTTT. Amino acids: CASSREDTQYF.

The gene calls are TRBV5-1 and TRBJ2-5, with 13 nucleotides matching TRBD2. The germline gives CDR1 SGHRS, CDR2 YFSETQ. The V and J ends lost 5 bases and 5 bases, in that order; junction bases with no gene match: 3. The CDR3 is made up of 14 amino acids. The CDR3 DNA sequence: TGCGCCAGCAGACTAGCGGGGGGGCCGGAGACCCAGTACTTC. It codes for CASRLAGGPETQYF.

The CDR3 spells CASSLAVETQYF. DNA for the CDR3: TGTGCCAGCAGCTTGGCCGTTGAGACCCAGTACTTC. The chain recombines TRBV5-6 with TRBJ2-5; D not resolved. Germline-derived CDR1 and CDR2 are SGHDT and YYEEEE. The CDR3 loop spans 12 amino acids. Trimming took 0 bases from V and 5 from J, leaving 5 bases between them.

This chain links TRBV5-4 with TRBJ2-5; 7 nucleotides agree with TRBD1. Germline CDR1 and CDR2: SGHNT and YYREEE (reference sequence). The V segment lost 0 bases and the J segment 5 bases; nucleotides outside the gene matches: 4. The CDR3 extends over 14 amino acids. CDR3 sequence (DNA): TGTGCCAGCAGCTTGGGACAGGGTAGGGAGACCCAGTACTTC. It translates to CASSLGQGRETQYF.

The V gene is TRBV5-6, the J gene TRBJ1-6; 8 bases align to TRBD1. Germline V gene lookup returns CDR1 SGHDT and CDR2 YYEEEE. The junction had 6 bases not matched to a gene; V was cut back by 0 bases and J by 10 bases. The CDR3 has 15 residues. The CDR3 DNA follows: TGTGCCAGCAGCTTGGCGGGACAGGTCCCGTCACCCCTCCACTTT. Translating it yields CASSLAGQVPSPLHF.

The chain has TRBV2 and TRBJ2-5, with D possibly being TRBD2 (6 bases). This CDR3 region has 12 residues. Germline loops: CDR1 SNHLY, CDR2 FYNNEI. The V end lost 11 bases, the J end lost 4 bases, and 14 bases lay between the germline ends. The CDR3 region is CAGDWRGETQYF. As DNA, the CDR3 is TGTGCCGGCGACTGGCGGGGAGAGACCCAGTACTTC.

The chain employs TRBV5-1 and TRBJ1-4; no clear D gene. The CDR3 is 15 residues long. Between the trimmed V and J ends, which lost 4 bases and 3 bases, there was a span of 13 bases. The germline CDR1 and CDR2 sequences are SGHRS and YFSETQ. CDR3 residues: CASSPERAANEKLFF. The DNA for the CDR3 is TGCGCCAGCAGCCCAGAGAGGGCTGCTAATGAAAAACTGTTTTTT.

V and J are TRBV18 and TRBJ1-3; D is undetermined. The germline V and J ends were trimmed by 4 bases and 0 bases, with 13 bases remaining between them. The germline gives CDR1 KGHSH, CDR2 LQKENI. CDR3 length: 16 amino acids. The CDR3 sequence: CASSHPGASSGNTIYF. The CDR3 coding sequence is TGTGCCAGCTCACACCCCGGAGCCAGCTCTGGAAACACCATATATTTT.

The CDR3 is CASSRDTGYTF. CDR3 sequence (DNA): TGTGCCAGCAGCCGGGACACCGGCTACACCTTC. This chain uses TRBV25-1 with TRBJ1-2, with D possibly TRBD1 on 6 matching bases. The CDR3 is 11 residues long. V was trimmed by 6 bases and J by 8 bases, leaving 10 bases between them. Germline lookup yields CDR1 MGHDK and CDR2 SYGVNS.

J is TRBJ2-5 and V is TRBV11-1; 9 bases fit TRBD2. The J call is uncertain, as TRBJ2-7 better fits the DNA end. The CDR3 has 17 amino acids. In germline, CDR1 is SGHAT, CDR2 FQDESV (reference sequence). The CDR3: CASSSPPLAGLIYEQYF. The CDR3 coding sequence is TGTGCCAGCAGCTCCCCTCCTCTAGCGGGGCTTATCTACGAGCAGTACTTC.

The V and J genes are TRBV7-9 and TRBJ2-7; the match to TRBD2 covers 13 bases. Germline V gives CDR1 SEHNR, CDR2 FQNEAQ (reference sequence). This CDR3 has 18 amino acids. J was trimmed by 2 bases and V by 8 bases; bases with no gene match: 15. In DNA, the CDR3 is TGTGCCAGCGGGTCCCGGAGACTAGCGGGGGGCGGGCCCTACGAGCAGTACTTC. This encodes CASGSRRLAGGGPYEQYF.

The chain employs TRBV6-1 and TRBJ2-1, with 7 nucleotides matching TRBD1. With 4 bases clipped from V and 3 bases from J, the junction kept 9 bases outside the gene matches. The CDR3 is 16 residues long. CDR1 is MNHNS, CDR2 SASEGT, per germline. The CDR3 region has the DNA TGTGCCAGCAGTGGGCCCTCGGACAGGAGCTACAATGAGCAGTTCTTC. It yields the protein CASSGPSDRSYNEQFF.

This clone was seen just once. The chain carries TRBV30 and TRBJ2-1, with TRBD2 matching 13 bases. This CDR3 is built from 23 residues. Per the germline V gene, CDR1 is GTSNPN and CDR2 is SVGIG (reference sequence). V was clipped by 1 base and J by 0 bases; unmatched bases: 21. CDR3 DNA sequence: TGTGCCTGGAGTGGAGGAGAGCGGACTAGCGGGGGCCTCCAACAAAGCTCCTACAATGAGCAGTTCTTC. Its translation is CAWSGGERTSGGLQQSSYNEQFF.

This sequence joins TRBV30 and TRBJ2-1; TRBD1 matches 7 bases. With V trimmed by 5 bases and J by 7 bases, 8 bases remained unmatched. CDR1 GTSNPN and CDR2 SVGIG come from the germline V gene (reference sequence). This CDR3 comprises 13 residues. This chain's CDR3 is CAWSQGVANEQFF. The CDR3 DNA sequence: TGTGCCTGGTCCCAGGGGGTCGCTAATGAGCAGTTCTTC.

The gene calls are TRBV28 and TRBJ2-7, with TRBD2 identical over 12 bases. CDR1 and CDR2 (germline): MDHEN, SYDVKM. This CDR3 region has 14 residues. J lost 2 bases, V lost 6 bases, and 2 bases had no gene match. As DNA, the CDR3 is TGTGCCAGCAGATGGACTAGCGGGACCTACGAGCAGTACTTC. It is translated as CASRWTSGTYEQYF.

This clone was detected once. The rearrangement links TRBV2 to TRBJ1-5, with 9 bases identical to TRBD1. CDR3 size: 13 residues. Trimming took 6 bases from V and 6 from J; bases not matched to a gene: 3. Germline V gene sequence: CDR1 SNHLY, CDR2 FYNNEI. CDR3 protein: CASRADRGQPQHF. DNA of the CDR3: TGTGCCAGCAGGGCGGACAGGGGTCAGCCCCAGCATTTT.

The chain recombines TRBV14 with TRBJ1-5, with D tentatively TRBD1 (6 bases). Germline-derived CDR1 and CDR2 are SGHDN and FVKESK. Trimming took 3 bases from V and 11 from J, leaving 11 bases between them. This CDR3 has 12 amino acids. The CDR3 reads CASSQIGGAQHF. The CDR3 DNA is TGTGCCAGCAGCCAGATAGGGGGGGCCCAGCATTTT.

This clone showed up just once. The chain uses TRBV6-1 and TRBJ1-1; D possibly corresponds to TRBD1 (6 bases). This CDR3 is 13 amino acids long. CDR1 is MNHNS and CDR2 is SASEGT in the germline V gene. Trimming removed 8 bases from V and 4 bases from J, with 14 bases in between. The CDR3 sequence: CASLQGSGTEAFF. For the CDR3, the DNA is TGTGCCAGCTTACAGGGTTCGGGCACTGAAGCTTTCTTT.

This sequence joins TRBV11-2 and TRBJ1-1; D unclear. The length of the CDR3 is 14 residues. The V gene lost 1 base and the J gene lost 9 bases, with 15 bases spanning the gap. Germline assignment: CDR1 SGHAT and CDR2 FQNNGV. CDR3 nucleotide sequence: TGTGCCAGCAGCTTAGGGGTGGCTCTGGGCAAAGCTTTCTTT. The encoded protein is CASSLGVALGKAFF.

The chain is built from TRBV5-6 and TRBJ1-3, with D hard to call. This CDR3 is built from 16 residues. V was pared by 0 bases and J by 0 bases, with 10 bases between. Germline V gene data show CDR1 as SGHDT and CDR2 as YYEEEE. CDR3 in DNA: TGTGCCAGCAGCTTGGGAAACATGATCTCTGGAAACACCATATATTTT. It encodes CASSLGNMISGNTIYF.

This clone was recorded only once. The chain joins TRBV9 to TRBJ1-1; tentative D call: TRBD1 (5 bases). The germline V and J ends were trimmed by 0 bases and 4 bases, with 13 bases remaining between them. CDR1 is SGDLS and CDR2 is YYNGEE in the germline V gene. CDR3 length: 15 amino acids. The DNA for the CDR3 is TGTGCCAGCAGCGTAGGCCACCACGGGGGCACTGAAGCTTTCTTT. Translation: CASSVGHHGGTEAFF.

The chain joins TRBV6-5 to TRBJ1-2, with 7 bases matching TRBD1. CDR3 length equals 15 residues. The germline gives CDR1 MNHEY, CDR2 SVGAGI. With V trimmed by 4 bases and J by 0 bases, 5 bases remained unmatched. The CDR3 protein is CASSSDRRANYGYTF. The CDR3 bases are TGTGCCAGCAGTTCGGACAGGCGAGCTAACTATGGCTACACCTTC.

This chain connects TRBV7-8 to TRBJ2-7, with a possible D match to TRBD1 (6 bases). With 5 bases removed from V and 6 bases from J, the gap between germline ends came to 11 bases. CDR3 length: 12 residues. From germline, CDR1 is SGHVS and CDR2 FQNEAQ. The CDR3 sequence: CASSTPGAEQYF. For the CDR3, the DNA is TGTGCCAGCAGCACCCCAGGGGCCGAGCAGTACTTC.

This chain uses TRBV5-6 with TRBJ1-1, with a tentative D call TRBD1 (5 bases). The CDR3 spans 12 residues. Germline V gene data show CDR1 as SGHDT and CDR2 as YYEEEE. V was cut by 0 bases and J by 8 bases, with 8 bases left in between. The chain's CDR3 is CASSLGRVEAFF. The CDR3 DNA is TGTGCCAGCAGCTTGGGCAGGGTGGAAGCTTTCTTT.

CDR3 DNA: TGTGCCAGCACGAACCAAGCGGGGGGCTACACCTTC. Its protein is CASTNQAGGYTF. The genes are TRBV28 and TRBJ1-2; no firm D call. The CDR3 contains 12 residues. Trimming took off 7 bases at V and 8 bases at J, with 14 bases between the two ends. Germline V gene sequence: CDR1 MDHEN, CDR2 SYDVKM.